This T cell receptor (beta chain) derives from a study of blood T cell repertoires in COVID-19. Study-wide context: The analysed material was cDNA or gDNA that came from T cells, B-cell-depleted T cells, or PBMCs.

Per the original methods: Reference gene primer amplification gave estimated nucleated cell counts. Assay: immunoSEQ multiplex PCR; the TCRdb copy retains only in-frame clones and omits some. The V and J calls and clone size were taken over from that table, and D and trimming were inferred from the DNA. This sample has more than 300,000 clones, with 90% found just once. With V trimmed by 4 bases and J by 4 bases, 4 bases remained unmatched. The CDR3 totals 14 residues. The germline CDR1 and CDR2 sequences are SEHNR and FQNEAQ (reference sequence). The TCR was taken from a woman aged 40 to 50 with COVID-19, enrolled during active disease. Specimen: peripheral blood. V and J are TRBV7-9 and TRBJ1-1, with 9 bases lining up with TRBD1. This CDR3 is CASSSQGAVTEAFF. Here the CDR3 DNA reads TGTGCCAGCAGCTCACAGGGGGCGGTCACTGAAGCTTTCTTT.